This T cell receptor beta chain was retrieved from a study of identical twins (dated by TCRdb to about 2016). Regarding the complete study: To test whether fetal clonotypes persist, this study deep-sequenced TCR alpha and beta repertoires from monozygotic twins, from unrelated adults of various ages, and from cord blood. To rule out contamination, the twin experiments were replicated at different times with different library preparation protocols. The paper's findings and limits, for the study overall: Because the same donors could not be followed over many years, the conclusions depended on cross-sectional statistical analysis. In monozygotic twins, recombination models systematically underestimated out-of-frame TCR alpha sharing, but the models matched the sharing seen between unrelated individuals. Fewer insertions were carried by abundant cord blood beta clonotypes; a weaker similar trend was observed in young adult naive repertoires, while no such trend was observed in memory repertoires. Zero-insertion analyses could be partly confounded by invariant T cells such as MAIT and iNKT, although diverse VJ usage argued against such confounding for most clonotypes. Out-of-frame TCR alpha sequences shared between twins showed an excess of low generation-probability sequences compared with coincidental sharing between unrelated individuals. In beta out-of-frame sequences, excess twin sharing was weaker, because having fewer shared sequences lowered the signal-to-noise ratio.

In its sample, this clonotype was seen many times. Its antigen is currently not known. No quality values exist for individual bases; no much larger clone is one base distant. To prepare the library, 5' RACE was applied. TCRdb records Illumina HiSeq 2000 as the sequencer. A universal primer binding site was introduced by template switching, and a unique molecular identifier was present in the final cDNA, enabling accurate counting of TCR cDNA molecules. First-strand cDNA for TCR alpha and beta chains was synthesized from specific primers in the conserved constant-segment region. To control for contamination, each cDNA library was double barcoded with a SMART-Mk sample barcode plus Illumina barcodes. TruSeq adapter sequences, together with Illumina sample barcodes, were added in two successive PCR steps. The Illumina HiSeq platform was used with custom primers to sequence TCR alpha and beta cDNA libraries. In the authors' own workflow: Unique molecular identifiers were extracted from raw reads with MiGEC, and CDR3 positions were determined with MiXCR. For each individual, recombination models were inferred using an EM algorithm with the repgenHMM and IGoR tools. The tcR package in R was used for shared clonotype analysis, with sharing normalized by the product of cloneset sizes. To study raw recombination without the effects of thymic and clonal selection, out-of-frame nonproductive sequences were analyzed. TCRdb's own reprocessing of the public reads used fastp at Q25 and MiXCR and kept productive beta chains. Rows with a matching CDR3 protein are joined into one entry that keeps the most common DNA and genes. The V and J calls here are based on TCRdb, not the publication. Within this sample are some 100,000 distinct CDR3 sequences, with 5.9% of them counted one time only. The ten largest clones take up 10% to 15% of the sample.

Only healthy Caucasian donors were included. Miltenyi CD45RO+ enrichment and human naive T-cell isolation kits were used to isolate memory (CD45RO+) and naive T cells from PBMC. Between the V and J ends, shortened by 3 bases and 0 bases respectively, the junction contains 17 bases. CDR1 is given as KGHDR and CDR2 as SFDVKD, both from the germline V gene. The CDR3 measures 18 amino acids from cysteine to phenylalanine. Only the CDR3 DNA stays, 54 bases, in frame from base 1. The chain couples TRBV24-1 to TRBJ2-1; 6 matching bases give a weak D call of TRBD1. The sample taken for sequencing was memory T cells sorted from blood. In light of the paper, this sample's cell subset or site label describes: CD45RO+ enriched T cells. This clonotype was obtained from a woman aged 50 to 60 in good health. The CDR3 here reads CATSDPGHTISSYNEQFF. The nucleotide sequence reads TGTGCCACCAGTGATCCGGGACACACAATAAGCTCCTACAATGAGCAGTTCTTC.